This T cell receptor (beta chain) was profiled in a study of technical replicates of blood from a few donors. This clone was detected only once. TCRdb keeps only in-frame clones here, not all; method: immunoSEQ multiplex PCR. Here the sample spans over 50,000 clones, more than 95% being singletons. With 3 bases clipped from V and 2 bases from J, the junction kept 3 bases outside the gene matches. This CDR3 spans 14 amino acids. Germline V CDR1 and CDR2: SGHAT, FQDESV (reference sequence). The sample consisted of T cells isolated from PBMCs. The chain couples TRBV11-1 to TRBJ1-1; 7 bases fit TRBD1. The TCR sequence derives from a human donor in good health. The CDR3 DNA is TGTGCCAGCAGCTTGGGACAGCAAAACACTGAAGCTTTCTTT. As protein: CASSLGQQNTEAFF.